This T cell receptor beta chain was observed in a study of cytomegalovirus exposure and HLA in healthy donors. Germline V lookup: CDR1 LNHDA, CDR2 SQIVND (reference sequence). The CDR3 runs 15 residues. Trimming pared 0 bases from V and 6 bases from J, leaving 14 bases between. PCR employed 60 Vbeta and 13 Jbeta primers. Per the study methods: In a later analysis, the count reached some 83 million unique TCR beta chains, with roughly 9.9 million shared. Only in-frame clones appear in the TCRdb table, and some are missing; sequencing was by immunoSEQ multiplex PCR. The D gene and trimming were derived from the DNA, and the V and J assignments and clone size from that table. The data show 90,000 to 150,000 clones, 76% seen once. This clone was recorded once.

The chain links TRBV19 to TRBJ1-2, with D maybe TRBD1 (5 bases). Sequencing used PBMCs. This clonotype was obtained from a woman aged 40 to 49 in good health and CMV-seropositive. CDR3 region: CASSIDRAGQNGYTF. In DNA form, the CDR3 reads TGTGCCAGTAGTATAGATCGGGCAGGGCAGAATGGCTACACCTTC. The complete variable domain, with remaining parts taken from reference TRBV19 and TRBJ1-2, reads DGGITQSPKYLFRKEGQNVTLSCEQNLNHDAMYWYRQDPGQGLRLIYYSQIVNDFQKGDIAEGYSVSREKKESFPLTVTSAQKNPTAFYLCASSIDRAGQNGYTFGSGTRLTVV.